What follows are 24 T cell receptor beta chains derived from one specimen sequenced in a study of blood T cell repertoires in COVID-19. Data came from immunoSEQ multiplex PCR; TCRdb stores just in-frame clones and leaves some out. The table includes some 310,000 clones, roughly 91% detected once. The sample comprised peripheral blood. These receptors were obtained from a man in his fifties or sixties with active or convalescent COVID-19.

The V gene is TRBV19, the J gene TRBJ1-5, with D unresolved. The germline gives CDR1 LNHDA, CDR2 SQIVND (reference sequence). Trimming took off 2 bases at V and 7 bases at J, with 9 bases between the two ends. The CDR3 extends over 13 amino acids. The CDR3: CASSISREQPQHF. The CDR3 DNA sequence: TGTGCCAGTAGTATAAGCCGGGAACAGCCCCAGCATTTT.

The rearrangement joins TRBV7-9 to TRBJ1-2; D not certain. This CDR3 has 12 amino acids. The V end was cut by 5 bases, the J end by 7 bases, with 11 bases between. The germline CDR1 and CDR2 sequences are SEHNR and FQNEAQ (reference sequence). The CDR3 coding sequence is TGTGCCAGCAGCACCCGGGGAGGTGGCTACACCTTC. It translates to CASSTRGGGYTF.

The chain carries TRBV29-1 and TRBJ1-1; TRBD1 might be the D (5 bases). The CDR3 is made up of 11 amino acids. The germline gives CDR1 SQVTM, CDR2 ANQGSEA. Between the trimmed V and J ends, which lost 5 bases and 3 bases, there was a span of 7 bases. The CDR3 nucleotides read TGCAGCGTTCGGGGGGACACTGAAGCTTTCTTT. Translation: CSVRGDTEAFF.

The chain has TRBV5-1 and TRBJ1-4; 8 positions match TRBD1. This CDR3 comprises 15 residues. Germline V gene sequence: CDR1 SGHRS, CDR2 YFSETQ. V lost 7 bases and J lost 3; bases outside the gene matches: 8. The CDR3 region is CASHRGIGANEKLFF. The CDR3 DNA is TGCGCCAGCCACAGGGGGATTGGAGCTAATGAAAAACTGTTTTTT.

The chain joins TRBV4-1 to TRBJ1-2; D is perhaps TRBD1 (6 bases). Trimming left V 3 bases short and J 6 bases short, with 23 bases between. There are 17 residues in the CDR3. CDR1 is MGHRA and CDR2 is YSYEKL in the germline V gene. CDR3 sequence reads: CASSHQNRPGGADGYTF. The DNA of the CDR3 is TGCGCCAGCAGCCATCAAAACCGGCCGGGGGGCGCGGATGGCTACACCTTC.

The rearrangement joins TRBV2 to TRBJ1-5; 7 bases align to TRBD1. Germline V gives CDR1 SNHLY, CDR2 FYNNEI. The J segment lost 13 bases and the V segment lost 4 bases, leaving 7 bases of the junction unmatched. CDR3 length: 12 amino acids. The CDR3 reads CASSADREGQHF. CDR3 nucleotide sequence: TGTGCCAGCAGTGCCGACAGGGAAGGGCAGCATTTT.

The chain has TRBV6-4 and TRBJ1-1; D gene ambiguous. There are 14 residues in the CDR3. The germline V gene encodes CDR1 MRHNA and CDR2 SNTAGT. Between the trimmed V and J ends, which lost 2 bases and 11 bases, there was a span of 18 bases. DNA of the CDR3: TGTGCCAGCAGTGACACGCCACGGGAGAGGGAGGCTTTCTTT. Translating gives CASSDTPREREAFF.

V is TRBV10-2 and J is TRBJ2-2; 11 bases fit TRBD2. V lost 0 bases and J lost 6; bases outside the gene matches: 3. The CDR3 covers 16 residues. CDR1 WSHSY and CDR2 SAAADI come from the germline V gene. DNA for the CDR3: TGCGCCAGCAGTGAGTCTAGCGGGAGGGCCCCCGGGGAGCTGTTTTTT. Protein sequence: CASSESSGRAPGELFF.

This chain connects TRBV18 to TRBJ1-2; TRBD1 agrees at 12 bases. The CDR3 totals 17 residues. CDR1 is KGHSH, CDR2 LQKENI, per germline. J lost 6 bases, V lost 3 bases, and 11 bases had no gene match. This chain's CDR3 is CASSPRQGQGARNGYTF. DNA of the CDR3: TGTGCCAGCTCACCCCGACAGGGACAGGGGGCGCGGAATGGCTACACCTTC.

The chain couples TRBV9 to TRBJ2-5; 11 positions agree with TRBD1. The CDR3 length is 16 residues. CDR1 and CDR2 from the germline V gene are SGDLS and YYNGEE. The trim removed 4 bases at V and 1 base at J, leaving 6 bases unmatched. The CDR3 DNA reads as TGTGCCAGCAGCATCCGGACAGGGGGCCCCCAAGAGACCCAGTACTTC. As protein: CASSIRTGGPQETQYF.

The chain is built from TRBV19 and TRBJ1-1, with 8 bases lining up with TRBD1. Germline lookup yields CDR1 LNHDA and CDR2 SQIVND (reference sequence). This CDR3 contains 16 residues. With V trimmed by 3 bases and J by 3 bases, 9 bases remained unmatched. The CDR3 sequence: CASSIYDGTGDTEAFF. CDR3 DNA sequence: TGTGCCAGTAGTATTTACGACGGGACAGGAGACACTGAAGCTTTCTTT.

This chain uses TRBV28 with TRBJ1-1; no firm D call. The CDR3 runs to 17 residues. With 2 bases removed from V and 5 bases from J, the gap between germline ends came to 21 bases. Germline-derived CDR1 and CDR2 are MDHEN and SYDVKM. CDR3 region: CASSLTPPNIRTTEAFF. As DNA, the CDR3 is TGTGCCAGCAGTTTAACCCCCCCAAATATAAGAACAACTGAAGCTTTCTTT. Full variable domain (outside the CDR3, taken from reference TRBV28 and TRBJ1-1): DVKVTQSSRYLVKRTGEKVFLECVQDMDHENMFWYRQDPGLGLRLIYFSYDVKMKEKGDIPEGYSVSREKKERFSLILESASTNQTSMYLCASSLTPPNIRTTEAFFGQGTRLTVV.

V usage is TRBV6-5 and J usage is TRBJ2-2; the D gene is possibly TRBD2 (5 bases). CDR1 MNHEY and CDR2 SVGAGI come from the germline V gene. Trimming pared 5 bases from V and 6 bases from J, leaving 16 bases between. The CDR3 totals 15 residues. CDR3 nucleotide sequence: TGTGCCAGCAGTCCCCTCGGGGTAGTGTCCGGGGAGCTGTTTTTT. Translating gives CASSPLGVVSGELFF.

The gene calls are TRBV7-2 and TRBJ1-2; D is perhaps TRBD1 (5 bases). The ends were cut back, 5 bases at V and 5 bases at J, with 24 bases in the middle. The germline V gene encodes CDR1 SGHTA and CDR2 FQGNSA. The CDR3 consists of 17 residues. The CDR3: CASSDRGGFPKEYGYTF. CDR3 sequence (DNA): TGTGCCAGCAGCGACCGCGGGGGGTTTCCAAAGGAGTATGGCTACACCTTC.

The chain has TRBV12-3 or TRBV12-4 and TRBJ2-3, with D possibly being TRBD2 (5 bases). The CDR3 is 13 residues long. The V and J ends lost 1 base and 6 bases respectively, with 8 bases between them. The CDR3 loop is CASSLDGVDTQYF. The CDR3 DNA reads as TGTGCCAGCAGTTTAGACGGGGTGGATACGCAGTATTTT.

The rearrangement joins TRBV28 to TRBJ2-7; perhaps TRBD1 as D (6 bases). The CDR3 has 15 amino acids. Trimming took off 6 bases at V and 2 bases at J, with 17 bases between the two ends. Germline V CDR1 and CDR2: MDHEN, SYDVKM. The CDR3 protein is CASSPADSQTYEQYF. For the CDR3, the DNA is TGTGCCAGCAGCCCGGCGGACAGCCAAACCTACGAGCAGTACTTC.

This sequence joins TRBV7-9 and TRBJ2-1; TRBD2 matches 12 bases. This CDR3 contains 15 residues. The J segment lost 10 bases and the V segment lost 1 base, leaving 5 bases of the junction unmatched. Germline V gene sequence: CDR1 SEHNR, CDR2 FQNEAQ (reference sequence). CDR3 amino acids: CASSLGPGLAGEQFF. In nucleotides, the CDR3 is TGTGCCAGCAGCTTAGGGCCGGGACTAGCGGGCGAGCAGTTCTTC.

In this sample, this clone turned up once. This chain connects TRBV27 to TRBJ1-1, with a tentative D call TRBD1 (5 bases). Trimming stripped 2 bases from V and 3 bases from J, with 10 bases between. Germline V CDR1 and CDR2: MNHEY, SMNVEV (reference sequence). The CDR3 has 14 amino acids. CDR3 sequence: CASSLGATDTEAFF. CDR3 bases: TGTGCCAGCAGTTTAGGGGCCACGGACACTGAAGCTTTCTTT.

The chain links TRBV7-9 to TRBJ2-1; tentative D call: TRBD1 (6 bases). V was pared by 4 bases and J by 7 bases, with 11 bases between. Per germline, CDR1 SEHNR and CDR2 FQNEAQ (reference sequence). CDR3 size: 13 residues. Here the CDR3 DNA reads TGTGCCAGCAGCTATTCACAGGGAAATGAGCAGTTCTTC. Translation: CASSYSQGNEQFF.

The chain has TRBV7-3 and TRBJ1-6; D gene ambiguous. The germline V gene encodes CDR1 SGHTA and CDR2 FQGTGA. Trimming took off 5 bases at V and 8 bases at J, with 10 bases between the two ends. The CDR3 extends over 13 amino acids. CDR3 protein: CASSPGGDSPLHF. CDR3 nucleotide sequence: TGTGCCAGCAGCCCCGGCGGGGATTCACCCCTCCACTTT.

The chain couples TRBV6-5 to TRBJ2-3; TRBD2 is a possible D gene (5 bases). CDR3 length equals 15 residues. Germline V lookup: CDR1 MNHEY, CDR2 SVGAGI. Trimming took 5 bases from V and 5 from J, leaving 17 bases between them. CDR3 DNA sequence: TGTGCCAGCAGTAAGGTCCGTTCGGGAAAAGATACGCAGTATTTT. It yields the protein CASSKVRSGKDTQYF.

The rearrangement joins TRBV4-2 to TRBJ1-2; D unresolved. The CDR3 length is 15 residues. Germline V gene data show CDR1 as LGHNA and CDR2 as YNFKEQ. V was pared by 0 bases and J by 4 bases, with 12 bases between. The DNA of the CDR3 is TGTGCCAGCAGCCAAGATTCCCCACTGCCCTATGGCTACACCTTC. This encodes CASSQDSPLPYGYTF.

The chain is built from TRBV9 and TRBJ1-1, with a possible D match to TRBD1 (5 bases). V was clipped by 2 bases and J by 8 bases, with 16 bases between them. The CDR3 spans 14 residues. CDR1 and CDR2 (germline): SGDLS, YYNGEE. As DNA, the CDR3 is TGTGCCAGCAGCGTGTCAGGGTCTTCGATCGAAGCTTTCTTT. As protein: CASSVSGSSIEAFF.

This chain uses TRBV7-2 with TRBJ2-1; D is uncertain. The V end was cut by 5 bases, the J end by 6 bases, with 8 bases between. Per germline, CDR1 SGHTA and CDR2 FQGNSA. The CDR3 is 12 residues long. The CDR3 bases are TGTGCCAGCAGCGCGGAGTTCAATGAGCAGTTCTTC. Amino acid sequence: CASSAEFNEQFF.